This passage covers 10 T cell receptor beta chains from one sample sequenced in a study of cytomegalovirus exposure and HLA in healthy donors. Vbeta (60) and Jbeta (13) primers were used in the PCR. Profiling relied on immunoSEQ multiplex PCR, and the TCRdb table lists in-frame clones only, not all of them. The table lists approximately 190,000 clones, 81% of them singletons. The sample was PBMCs. These receptors were taken from a man in his fifties in good health and CMV-seronegative.

The gene calls are TRBV6-5 and TRBJ2-7; the match to TRBD1 covers 10 bases. Germline lookup yields CDR1 MNHEY and CDR2 SVGAGI. The CDR3 length is 15 residues. Trimming took 8 bases from V and 1 from J; bases not matched to a gene: 8. The chain's CDR3 is CASGPGTGASYEQYF. Here the CDR3 DNA reads TGTGCCAGCGGCCCCGGGACAGGGGCATCCTACGAGCAGTACTTC.

The V gene is TRBV2, the J gene TRBJ2-2, with 7 bases identical to TRBD1. V gave up 6 bases and J gave up 4 bases; unmatched junction bases: 5. CDR1 and CDR2 from the germline V gene are SNHLY and FYNNEI. The length of the CDR3 is 14 residues. CDR3 protein: CASSGTARTGELFF. The CDR3, as DNA: TGTGCCAGCAGCGGGACAGCGCGCACCGGGGAGCTGTTTTTT.

The V and J genes are TRBV5-1 and TRBJ2-7; 11 nucleotides line up with TRBD1. The V gene's germline CDR1 is SGHRS and CDR2 YFSETQ. CDR3 size: 16 residues. The junction had 11 bases not matched to a gene; V was cut back by 4 bases and J by 5 bases. CDR3 sequence (DNA): TGCGCCAGCAGCCCGAACTCCGGACAGGGGGCCCACGAGCAGTACTTC. It codes for CASSPNSGQGAHEQYF.

This rearrangement joins TRBV30 to TRBJ2-7; tentatively, D is TRBD1 (6 bases). This CDR3 has 12 residues. The germline gives CDR1 GTSNPN, CDR2 SVGIG (reference sequence). Trimming removed 1 base from V and 4 bases from J, with 8 bases in between. This CDR3 reads CAWSATGYEQYF. In nucleotides, the CDR3 is TGTGCCTGGAGTGCTACAGGGTACGAGCAGTACTTC.

The chain employs TRBV4-1 and TRBJ2-2; TRBD1 might be the D (6 bases). The CDR3 totals 16 residues. Germline CDR1 is MGHRA and CDR2 is YSYEKL. The V end lost 0 bases, the J end lost 4 bases, and 12 bases lay between the germline ends. CDR3 sequence: CASSQDPGHTTGELFF. The CDR3, as DNA: TGCGCCAGCAGCCAAGACCCGGGACATACCACCGGGGAGCTGTTTTTT.

This clone was found once. The rearrangement joins TRBV7-9 to TRBJ2-2, with D perhaps matching TRBD1 (6 bases). The germline V gene encodes CDR1 SEHNR and CDR2 FQNEAQ (reference sequence). The CDR3 has 15 residues. The V end was cut by 5 bases, the J end by 4 bases, with 14 bases between. CDR3 amino acids: CASSRGQTVTGELFF. The CDR3 DNA reads TGTGCCAGCAGCCGCGGACAGACGGTCACCGGGGAGCTGTTTTTT.

The rearrangement uses TRBV10-3 and TRBJ2-3, with 8 bases fitting TRBD2. Trimming cost V 10 bases and J 2 bases; bases outside gene matches: 8. CDR1 is ENHRY and CDR2 is SYGVKD in the germline V gene. CDR3 length: 14 amino acids. The CDR3 nucleotides read TGTGCCACCCGAACAGCGGGGGACACAGATACGCAGTATTTT. It specifies CATRTAGDTDTQYF.

This chain uses TRBV30 with TRBJ1-2; TRBD1 agrees at 12 bases. The CDR3 has 17 amino acids. Losses at the gene ends were 1 base for V and 5 bases for J; bases not matched to a gene: 11. CDR1 and CDR2 (germline): GTSNPN, SVGIG (reference sequence). CDR3 region: CAWSDPYGTGGVYGYTF. The CDR3 DNA sequence: TGTGCCTGGAGTGACCCTTACGGGACAGGGGGCGTATATGGCTACACCTTC.

This clone was seen a few times. The genes are TRBV7-2 and TRBJ1-5, with TRBD1 identical over 7 bases. Germline assignment: CDR1 SGHTA and CDR2 FQGNSA. V shed 1 base and J 6 bases; nucleotides not matched to a gene: 6. This CDR3 comprises 15 residues. CDR3 in amino acids: CASSLEGGAGQPQHF. The CDR3 DNA follows: TGTGCCAGCAGCTTAGAAGGGGGCGCAGGTCAGCCCCAGCATTTT.

This clone was seen a single time. This chain joins TRBV4-1 and TRBJ1-2, with 7 bases that match TRBD1. The length of the CDR3 is 15 residues. Germline values: CDR1 MGHRA, CDR2 YSYEKL. V trimming: 3 bases; J trimming: 2 bases; junction bases outside the gene matches: 6. DNA for the CDR3: TGCGCCAGCAGCCACCTTGGGACAGCCAACTATGGCTACACCTTC. Translation: CASSHLGTANYGYTF.